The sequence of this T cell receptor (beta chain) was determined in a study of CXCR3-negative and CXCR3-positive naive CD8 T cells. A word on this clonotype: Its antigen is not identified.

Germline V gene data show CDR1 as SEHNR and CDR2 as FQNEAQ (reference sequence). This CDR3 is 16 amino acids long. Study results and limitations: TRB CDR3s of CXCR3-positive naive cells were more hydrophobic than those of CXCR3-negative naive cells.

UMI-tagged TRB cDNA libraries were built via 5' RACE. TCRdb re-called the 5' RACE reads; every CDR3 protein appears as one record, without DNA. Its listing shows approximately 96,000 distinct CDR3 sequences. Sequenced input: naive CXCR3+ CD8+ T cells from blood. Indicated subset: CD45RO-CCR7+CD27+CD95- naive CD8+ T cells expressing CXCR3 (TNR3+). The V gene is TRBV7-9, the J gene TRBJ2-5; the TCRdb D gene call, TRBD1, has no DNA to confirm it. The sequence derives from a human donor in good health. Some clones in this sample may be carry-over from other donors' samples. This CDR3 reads CASSPPTGGDQETQYF.